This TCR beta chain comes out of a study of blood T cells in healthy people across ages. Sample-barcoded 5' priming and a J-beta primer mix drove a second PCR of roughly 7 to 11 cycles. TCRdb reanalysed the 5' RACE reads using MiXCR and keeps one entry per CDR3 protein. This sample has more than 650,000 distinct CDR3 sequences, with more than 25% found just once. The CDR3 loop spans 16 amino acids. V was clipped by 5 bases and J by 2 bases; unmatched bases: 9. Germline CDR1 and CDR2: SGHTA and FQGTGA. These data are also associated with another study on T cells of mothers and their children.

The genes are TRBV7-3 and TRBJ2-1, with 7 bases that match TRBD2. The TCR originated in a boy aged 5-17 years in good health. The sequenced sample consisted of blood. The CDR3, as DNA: TGTGCCAGCAGCCCAAACCCTAGCGGACCCTACAATGAGCAGTTCTTC. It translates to CASSPNPSGPYNEQFF.